The 27 T cell receptor beta chains listed next were all sequenced from one sample in a study of blood T cell repertoires in COVID-19. TCRdb keeps only in-frame clones here, not all; method: immunoSEQ multiplex PCR. The repertoire includes 300,000 to 350,000 clones, roughly nine tenths of them detected once, and over 3.5% sits in the top ten. Sequencing used peripheral blood. These receptors all stem from a woman aged 55-70 years with COVID-19, enrolled during active disease.

The chain links TRBV28 to TRBJ1-2; D is possibly TRBD1 (6 bases). Trimming left V 4 bases short and J 8 bases short, with 17 bases between. The CDR3 extends over 14 amino acids. The germline CDR1 and CDR2 sequences are MDHEN and SYDVKM. CDR3 nucleotides: TGTGCCAGCAGTTCCAGGGGCACACCCGGGGGCTACACCTTC. Amino acids: CASSSRGTPGGYTF.

As for this clone: One end of the junction does not line up with germline, which may come from a read error. The chain carries TRBV5-1 and TRBJ1-2, with TRBD1 as a possible D gene (6 bases). CDR3 length: 15 amino acids. Germline V gene sequence: CDR1 SGHRS, CDR2 YFSETQ. CDR3 bases: TGCGCCAGCAGCTTGGGGGACACTGCTAGTTATGTCTACACCTTC. It encodes CASSLGDTASYVYTF.

This chain uses TRBV24-1 with TRBJ2-7, with TRBD1 as a possible D gene (6 bases). The CDR3 is made up of 16 amino acids. Germline-derived CDR1 and CDR2 are KGHDR and SFDVKD. V lost 3 bases and J lost 2, with 16 bases in between. This CDR3 reads CATSDTTTGRTYEQYF. CDR3 sequence (DNA): TGTGCCACCAGTGATACTACGACAGGTAGAACCTACGAGCAGTACTTC.

J is TRBJ2-7 and V is TRBV7-3, with TRBD2 identical over 13 bases. With 5 bases clipped from V and 3 bases from J, the junction kept 10 bases outside the gene matches. This CDR3 is 17 amino acids long. Germline V gene lookup returns CDR1 SGHTA and CDR2 FQGTGA. The CDR3 spells CASSRPGLAGQHYEQYF. For the CDR3, the DNA is TGTGCCAGCAGCCGCCCGGGACTAGCGGGGCAACACTACGAGCAGTACTTC. Looking up the rest from reference TRBV7-3 and TRBJ2-7 gives the full variable domain: GAGVSQTPSNKVTEKGKYVELRCDPISGHTALYWYRQSLGQGPEFLIYFQGTGAADDSGLPNDRFFAVRPEGSVSTLKIQRTERGDSAVYLCASSRPGLAGQHYEQYFGPGTRLTVT.

V usage is TRBV3-1 (or the pseudogene TRBV3-2) and J usage is TRBJ2-3; 8 positions agree with TRBD2. The V segment lost 1 base and the J segment 6 bases; nucleotides outside the gene matches: 12. The CDR3 spans 17 residues. The germline CDR1 and CDR2 sequences are LGHDT and YNNKEL (reference sequence). The DNA of the CDR3 is TGTGCCAGCAGCCAAGTTGGTAGCGGGGCCAGGAAGGATACGCAGTATTTT. Its protein is CASSQVGSGARKDTQYF.

The chain has TRBV19 and TRBJ2-7; D may be TRBD2 (6 bases). Per germline, CDR1 LNHDA and CDR2 SQIVND (reference sequence). V was clipped by 3 bases and J by 1 base, with 13 bases between them. This CDR3 spans 15 amino acids. CDR3: CASSIRGGPSYEQYF. The CDR3 DNA follows: TGTGCCAGTAGTATTAGGGGAGGCCCTTCCTACGAGCAGTACTTC.

The V call is TRBV2, the J call TRBJ1-6, with D perhaps matching TRBD1 (5 bases). The germline gives CDR1 SNHLY, CDR2 FYNNEI. The CDR3 is 15 residues long. Between the trimmed V and J ends, which lost 5 bases and 6 bases, there was a span of 14 bases. CDR3 nucleotides: TGTGCCAGCAGTAGACAGAGAGAAGGTAATTCACCCCTCCACTTT. This codes for CASSRQREGNSPLHF.

The rearrangement joins TRBV13 to TRBJ2-2; D is perhaps TRBD1 (6 bases). Deletions cut 1 base from V and 6 bases from J, with 15 bases between. Germline CDR1 is PRHDT and CDR2 is FYEKMQ (reference sequence). This CDR3 is 16 amino acids long. The CDR3 loop reads CASSLEGTLGAGELFF. The CDR3 DNA reads as TGTGCCAGCAGCTTAGAAGGGACATTGGGGGCCGGGGAGCTGTTTTTT.

The chain uses TRBV2 and TRBJ1-1; a weak D match, TRBD1 (6 bases). The V gene's germline CDR1 is SNHLY and CDR2 FYNNEI. Trimming shortened V by 5 bases and J by 11 bases, and 15 bases separated the two germline ends. This CDR3 region has 12 residues. The CDR3 DNA reads TGTGCCAGCAGTTGGGGGCCGTCGGGGGCTTTCTTT. Amino acid sequence: CASSWGPSGAFF.

Concerning this clone: Other DNA sequences from this sample encode an identical CDR3 as well. The chain links TRBV5-4 to TRBJ2-5; 12 nucleotides agree with TRBD2. V was clipped by 1 base and J by 5 bases; unmatched bases: 3. The germline CDR1 and CDR2 sequences are SGHNT and YYREEE (reference sequence). This CDR3 spans 15 amino acids. The CDR3 here is CASSLSSGGAETQYF. In DNA form, the CDR3 reads TGTGCCAGCAGCTTGTCTAGCGGGGGGGCGGAGACCCAGTACTTC.

This clone has only one observation. The V call is TRBV4-2, the J call TRBJ2-5; 9 bases align to TRBD2. Germline-derived CDR1 and CDR2 are LGHNA and YNFKEQ. This CDR3 comprises 19 residues. J gave up 2 bases and V 4 bases, and 17 bases lay outside the gene matches. CDR3 sequence (DNA): TGTGCCAGCAGCCTACTACACGTCCCAGCGGGGGGCGGGCAAGAGACCCAGTACTTC. This translates into CASSLLHVPAGGGQETQYF.

The rearrangement uses TRBV6-5 and TRBJ2-5; possible D gene TRBD2, 5 bases. V lost 7 bases and J lost 5, with 17 bases in between. CDR1 and CDR2 from the germline V gene are MNHEY and SVGAGI. The CDR3 extends over 14 amino acids. DNA for the CDR3: TGTGCCAGCATGTTGGGCTCCACGGGGGAGACCCAGTACTTC. It codes for CASMLGSTGETQYF.

The table lists this clone with a few counts. The rearrangement links TRBV19 to TRBJ1-2, with D tentatively TRBD1 (5 bases). Trimming pared 3 bases from V and 4 bases from J, leaving 12 bases between. In germline, CDR1 is LNHDA, CDR2 SQIVND (reference sequence). CDR3 length: 14 residues. The CDR3 sequence: CASSIEQAPYGYTF. In DNA, the CDR3 is TGTGCCAGTAGTATTGAACAGGCCCCCTATGGCTACACCTTC.

This rearrangement joins TRBV5-1 to TRBJ1-2, with TRBD1 matching 8 bases. Germline loops: CDR1 SGHRS, CDR2 YFSETQ. This CDR3 is 13 amino acids long. Germline trimming cut 3 bases from V and 8 bases from J; bases unmatched to any gene: 6. DNA of the CDR3: TGCGCCAGCAGCTCCGGACAGGGCGGCGGCTACACCTTC. As protein: CASSSGQGGGYTF.

This sequence joins TRBV5-8 and TRBJ1-1, with a tentative D call TRBD1 (5 bases). Trimming removed 2 bases from V and 6 bases from J, with 14 bases in between. The germline CDR1 and CDR2 sequences are SGHTS and YDEGEE. The CDR3 has 14 amino acids. The chain's CDR3 is CASSFRGRVAEAFF. The DNA of the CDR3 is TGTGCCAGCAGCTTTCGGGGGAGGGTGGCTGAAGCTTTCTTT.

The chain has TRBV28 and TRBJ2-7, with 7 bases matching TRBD1. This CDR3 spans 16 amino acids. Germline V gene lookup returns CDR1 MDHEN and CDR2 SYDVKM. V shed 6 bases and J 5 bases; nucleotides not matched to a gene: 16. CDR3 sequence reads: CASSPLGQAARDEQYF. The CDR3 nucleotides are TGTGCCAGCAGCCCCCTCGGACAGGCGGCTAGGGACGAGCAGTACTTC.

This clone was seen just once. The chain carries TRBV29-1 and TRBJ2-7; 7 nucleotides align to TRBD1. Germline V gives CDR1 SQVTM, CDR2 ANQGSEA. Unmatched junction bases numbered 11, after V lost 7 bases and J lost 2 bases. There are 14 residues in the CDR3. CDR3 coding DNA: TGCAGCGCTAGAACGAGACAGGGAACCTACGAGCAGTACTTC. It codes for CSARTRQGTYEQYF.

The chain combines TRBV19 with TRBJ1-5; 11 nucleotides align to TRBD1. The CDR3 totals 17 residues. Germline V gene data show CDR1 as LNHDA and CDR2 as SQIVND (reference sequence). The trim removed 5 bases at V and 6 bases at J, leaving 12 bases unmatched. The CDR3 coding sequence is TGTGCCAGTAGTGCCACTGGGACAGGGGGGATATTTCAGCCCCAGCATTTT. This encodes CASSATGTGGIFQPQHF.

Concerning this clone: Germline is not matched at one junction end, which may reflect a read error. The chain has TRBV29-1 and TRBJ1-1, with D tentatively TRBD1 (5 bases). This CDR3 spans 12 amino acids. Germline V CDR1 and CDR2: SQVTM, ANQGSEA. The CDR3 region is CSVEGPLPTRYF. The CDR3 region has the DNA TGCAGCGTTGAGGGGCCCCTTCCGACCCGTTACTTT.

The chain is built from TRBV2 and TRBJ1-2; D may be TRBD1 (6 bases). The CDR3 runs 13 residues. Germline CDR1 and CDR2: SNHLY and FYNNEI. Between the trimmed V and J ends, which lost 8 bases and 5 bases, there was a span of 15 bases. CDR3 bases: TGTGCCAGCTGGAGTGACAGGACGTATGGCTACACCTTC. Its translation is CASWSDRTYGYTF.

The chain employs TRBV5-1 and TRBJ1-1; 7 nucleotides agree with TRBD1. Germline V lookup: CDR1 SGHRS, CDR2 YFSETQ. V was pared by 3 bases and J by 3 bases, with 5 bases of the junction left unmatched. This CDR3 contains 14 residues. CDR3 residues: CASSSTGRYTEAFF. The DNA for the CDR3 is TGCGCCAGCAGCTCGACAGGGCGATACACTGAAGCTTTCTTT.

The J gene is TRBJ1-2, the V gene TRBV28, with TRBD1 identical over 7 bases. Germline V gene sequence: CDR1 MDHEN, CDR2 SYDVKM. V gave up 7 bases and J gave up 2 bases; unmatched junction bases: 7. The CDR3 is 14 amino acids. The CDR3 nucleotides are TGTGCCAGCACCAGAGGACAGGAGAACTATGGCTACACCTTC. Translation gives CASTRGQENYGYTF.

In its sample, this clone was seen once. The chain uses TRBV27 and TRBJ1-4; unclear D gene. The CDR3 has 14 amino acids. The germline CDR1 and CDR2 sequences are MNHEY and SMNVEV (reference sequence). V lost 1 base and J 2 bases, leaving 5 bases between the germline ends. The CDR3 protein is CASSLLSTNEKLFF. As DNA, the CDR3 is TGTGCCAGCAGTTTATTGAGTACTAATGAAAAACTGTTTTTT.

The rearrangement uses TRBV28 and TRBJ2-7, with 7 bases that match TRBD1. The CDR3 consists of 15 residues. CDR1 and CDR2 from the germline V gene are MDHEN and SYDVKM. V was pared by 6 bases and J by 0 bases, with 8 bases of the junction left unmatched. CDR3 sequence reads: CASSPGTASSYEQYF. CDR3 DNA sequence: TGTGCCAGCAGCCCAGGGACAGCTAGCTCCTACGAGCAGTACTTC.

This sequence joins TRBV2 and TRBJ2-5, with 11 bases that match TRBD2. This CDR3 spans 16 amino acids. Germline V gene data show CDR1 as SNHLY and CDR2 as FYNNEI. V was pared by 4 bases and J by 5 bases, with 9 bases of the junction left unmatched. The CDR3 DNA reads TGTGCCAGCAGTGTGATAGCGGGGGGGCCCGTCGAGACCCAGTACTTC. This codes for CASSVIAGGPVETQYF.

The rearrangement links TRBV27 to TRBJ1-6, with 10 positions matching TRBD1. There are 15 residues in the CDR3. Germline V gene lookup returns CDR1 MNHEY and CDR2 SMNVEV (reference sequence). V shed 5 bases, J shed 6 bases, and the junction held 4 bases outside the gene matches. DNA of the CDR3: TGTGCCAGCAGTCGGTGGGACAGGGGTAATTCACCCCTCCACTTT. Protein sequence: CASSRWDRGNSPLHF.

This chain joins TRBV7-2 and TRBJ1-2, with D tentatively TRBD1 (6 bases). Trimming removed 2 bases at V and 8 bases at J, with 9 bases between. CDR1 is SGHTA and CDR2 is FQGNSA in the germline V gene. The CDR3 sequence is 12 residues long. CDR3 coding DNA: TGTGCCAGCAGCTTACTGGGGGCCGGCTACACCTTC. It translates to CASSLLGAGYTF.